This T cell receptor (beta chain) was recorded in a study of cytomegalovirus exposure and HLA in healthy donors. The CDR3 has 16 residues. Germline-derived CDR1 and CDR2 are LGHNA and YSLEER. Trimming took 0 bases from V and 3 from J, leaving 11 bases between them. PCR involved 60 Vbeta and 13 Jbeta primers. Assay used: immunoSEQ multiplex PCR; TCRdb lists only in-frame clones, some missing. The table has 95,000 to 100,000 clones, 75% seen once. Input material: PBMCs. The gene calls are TRBV4-3 and TRBJ1-4, with D uncertain. The TCR originated in a man aged 45-60 years in good health and CMV-seronegative. The CDR3 protein is CASSQDQVFANEKLFF. The CDR3 DNA reads as TGCGCCAGCAGCCAAGATCAGGTCTTTGCTAATGAAAAACTGTTTTTT.